This T cell receptor beta chain was found in a study of vaccination effects on CD4 cells after COVID-19. Study-wide context: Vaccine administered to participants consisted of two doses of either BNT162b2 or mRNA-1273.

The table came from immunoSEQ multiplex PCR; TCRdb's copy has only in-frame clones and leaves some out. Of almost 40,000 clones listed, roughly 87% are singletons. In germline, CDR1 is KGHSH, CDR2 LQKENI. The CDR3 consists of 16 residues. Trimming stripped 4 bases from V and 1 base from J, with 14 bases between. As concerns this clone: Antigen unknown.

It was after around eleven days of culture that CD4+ T cells were isolated. Vaccine recipients, nucleocapsid antibody negative, had no prior SARS-CoV-2 infection. IL-2 medium was substituted for half the medium on days 3 and 7. The sequencing here drew on CD4+ T cells from PBMCs cultured without peptide, taken before COVID-19 vaccination. The rearrangement links TRBV18 to TRBJ1-5; TRBD1 is a possible D gene (5 bases). This receptor was obtained from a human donor who received a COVID-19 vaccine. The DNA of the CDR3 is TGTGCCAGCTCACTCGGGCCTGGGGGGAGCAATCAGCCCCAGCATTTT. This codes for CASSLGPGGSNQPQHF.